This T cell receptor (beta chain) was sequenced for a study of somatic mutations in cytotoxic T cells in rheumatoid arthritis (dated by TCRdb to about 2017). General notes on the study: Before any treatment started and right after they were diagnosed, patients gave peripheral blood samples (around 30 ml EDTA). A FACSAria II or Sony SH800 was used to flow-sort some V beta antibody-stained T-cell populations at nearly 100% purity, and TCRB sequencing was also done on sorted V beta1+ cells. In newly diagnosed rheumatoid arthritis without treatment, the study examined if expanded CD8+ T-cell clones harbor somatic mutations, relying on TCRB deep sequencing to characterize clonality. For some 68 rheumatoid arthritis patients and 15 to 20 healthy controls, TCRB deep sequencing was carried out. The median ages of the patient and control groups were essentially identical. The study at large found these results: The slight TRBV07 underrepresentation in patients was not adjusted for multiple comparisons. In about an eighth of the 65 patients, more than 20% of CD8+ cells belonged to the largest CD8+ clone, while several identical CD8+ TCRB sequences were shared between blood and synovial fluid. CD8+ T-cell clonality in rheumatoid arthritis patients was not significantly different from that in age-matched healthy controls. In patients, CD8+ clonality rose with age (Spearman r ~ 0.52), which was not the case in healthy controls. The antigen targets of the expanded CD8+ clones were unknown, and absence from virus-specific databases did not rule out viral specificity.

Note on this clone: Its antigen remains unidentified. Base qualities are not recorded, but no much larger clone differs from it by a single base.

From cysteine to phenylalanine, the CDR3 is 13 amino acids long. Of the read, only the CDR3 DNA is kept; its 39 bases are in frame from base 1. In the germline V gene, CDR1 corresponds to MNHEY and CDR2 to SVGAGI. Between the V and J ends, shortened by 6 bases and 4 bases respectively, the junction contains 12 bases. On an AutoMACS, CD4+ and CD8+ cells were isolated via positive magnetic bead selection, and their purity was verified by flow cytometry. A TCR V beta antibody panel was used in flow cytometry to screen first for clonal expansions, which were then characterized by TCRB deep sequencing of sorted CD8+ fractions. Isolation of peripheral blood mononuclear cells was done through Ficoll-Paque PLUS density gradient separation. DNA was extracted from CD4-enriched, CD8-enriched or PBMC samples with Nucleospin Tissue or Tissue XS kits and quantified with a Qubit 2.0 fluorometer. TCRB CDR3 sequencing used the immunoSEQ assay on genomic DNA. The authors' pipeline ran thus. Only a few patient CD8+ clones larger than 1% matched published virus-specific TCRB sequences when compared against them. The analyses included only productive TCRB rearrangements. Clonality was calculated as a Shannon entropy-based productive clonality index, and a clone was defined by a unique TCRB CDR3 sequence. To calculate repertoire overlap between two samples, the template counts of each clone were considered relative to each sample's total templates. V-gene usage from TCRB sequencing and V-gene usage measured by flow cytometry were correlated (Spearman r of approximately 0.62). This immuneACCESS table, as held by TCRdb, lists in-frame sequences with V and J called but not all clones. Of the missing ones, under half trace to an unresolved V gene in checked studies; the others have no known cause. V and J calls plus clone size are reproduced from that table; the DNA served to infer D and trimming. Across this sample there are nearly 4,500 clones, with roughly 77% seen only once. The leading ten clones occupy about 31% of the sample.

This chain is built from TRBV6-5 and TRBJ2-5; there is no confident call for the D gene. The specimen sequenced was CD8+ T cells sorted from blood. The sequence derives from an older woman with rheumatoid arthritis. The CDR3 here reads CASSNDAVETQYF. The DNA sequence is given as TGTGCCAGCAGCAACGACGCGGTAGAGACCCAGTACTTC.